Shown below are 31 T cell receptor beta chains from a single sample sequenced in a study of cytomegalovirus exposure and HLA in healthy donors (dated by TCRdb to 2017 to 2019). Libraries were constructed by the immunoSEQ multiplex PCR assay. The multiplex PCR relied on a mix of 60 forward primers for TCR Vbeta segments and 13 reverse primers for TCR Jbeta segments. Drawn from immuneACCESS, this table holds only the in-frame rearrangements with V and J called that TCRdb kept. Clones are partly lost; checked studies trace under half to an unresolved V gene and leave the rest unexplained. The sample table lists 95,000 to 150,000 clones, around 66% of them with a count of one. The ten top clones hold about 8.1% of the sample. Sequencing used PBMCs. These receptors were obtained from a woman aged 40 to 49 in good health and CMV-seropositive.

This clone showed up just a few times. The chain recombines TRBV6-1 with TRBJ2-7; 12 positions match TRBD2. The germline V gene encodes CDR1 MNHNS and CDR2 SASEGT. With V trimmed by 3 bases and J by 2 bases, 11 bases remained unmatched. This CDR3 is 18 amino acids long. The CDR3 nucleotides are TGTGCCAGCAGTGATAGACTAGCGGGAGAGGAGAGGACCTACGAGCAGTACTTC. This sequence encodes CASSDRLAGEERTYEQYF.

The V call is TRBV5-1, the J call TRBJ1-4; tentative D call: TRBD1 (5 bases). V was trimmed by 4 bases and J by 2 bases, leaving 9 bases between them. Germline CDR1 is SGHRS and CDR2 is YFSETQ. This CDR3 is 14 amino acids long. The CDR3 sequence: CASSEGATNEKLFF. The CDR3, as DNA: TGCGCCAGCAGCGAAGGGGCGACTAATGAAAAACTGTTTTTT.

The chain has TRBV19 and TRBJ2-1, with TRBD1 matching over 8 bases. V lost 5 bases to trimming and J lost 6 bases; unmatched junction nucleotides: 3. The CDR3 has 13 amino acids. Germline CDR1 is LNHDA and CDR2 is SQIVND (reference sequence). The CDR3 region has the DNA TGTGCCAGTAGTGACAGGGGAGGCAATGAGCAGTTCTTC. Translation gives CASSDRGGNEQFF.

The chain is built from TRBV27 and TRBJ2-1; 13 positions match TRBD2. The CDR3 has 19 residues. With V trimmed by 1 base and J by 7 bases, 13 bases remained unmatched. Germline V CDR1 and CDR2: MNHEY, SMNVEV (reference sequence). CDR3 protein: CASSLLRLAGGLGSNEQFF. CDR3 nucleotides: TGTGCCAGCAGTTTATTAAGACTAGCGGGGGGTCTTGGGAGTAATGAGCAGTTCTTC.

In its sample, this clone was seen a few times. This chain joins TRBV30 and TRBJ1-3, with D perhaps TRBD1 (5 bases). Between the trimmed V and J ends, which lost 0 bases and 4 bases, there was a span of 13 bases. The CDR3 sequence is 15 residues long. Germline lookup yields CDR1 GTSNPN and CDR2 SVGIG (reference sequence). The CDR3 nucleotides read TGTGCCTGGAGTGTTCGGGGGATAGCAGGAAACACCATATATTTT. Translation gives CAWSVRGIAGNTIYF.

This clone was recorded a few times. V gene TRBV25-1 combines with J gene TRBJ2-5; 9 positions agree with TRBD1. Trimming cost V 5 bases and J 11 bases; bases outside gene matches: 12. The CDR3 is 14 residues long. CDR1 is MGHDK, CDR2 SYGVNS, per germline. The CDR3 nucleotides are TGTGCCAGCAGTTCGGGGGACAGGGTCTCCGGGCAGTACTTC. Encoded protein: CASSSGDRVSGQYF.

The rearrangement uses TRBV29-1 and TRBJ2-7; D not certain. V shed 4 bases and J shed 6 bases, with 10 bases lying between them. This CDR3 is 11 amino acids long. Germline V lookup: CDR1 SQVTM, CDR2 ANQGSEA. Here the CDR3 reads CSVVVFSEQYF. The CDR3 bases are TGCAGCGTTGTTGTCTTTTCCGAGCAGTACTTC.

This rearrangement joins TRBV28 to TRBJ1-2, with TRBD1 matching over 7 bases. The CDR3 totals 16 residues. V dropped 0 bases and J dropped 4; count of bases not matched to a gene: 8. Per the germline V gene, CDR1 is MDHEN and CDR2 is SYDVKM. CDR3 in DNA: TGTGCCAGCAGTTTATGGGGGCAGGGGGGAGTCTATGGCTACACCTTC. Protein product: CASSLWGQGGVYGYTF.

The chain couples TRBV5-1 to TRBJ1-1; the match to TRBD1 covers 10 bases. The CDR3 extends over 17 amino acids. V shed 1 base, J shed 3 bases, and the junction held 9 bases outside the gene matches. In germline, CDR1 is SGHRS, CDR2 YFSETQ. This CDR3 is CASSLWRGGTGDTEAFF. The CDR3 bases are TGCGCCAGCAGCTTGTGGAGGGGGGGGACAGGGGACACTGAAGCTTTCTTT. Full variable domain (remainder filled in from reference TRBV5-1 and TRBJ1-1): KAGVTQTPRYLIKTRGQQVTLSCSPISGHRSVSWYQQTPGQGLQFLFEYFSETQRNKGNFPGRFSGRQFSNSRSEMNVSTLELGDSALYLCASSLWRGGTGDTEAFFGQGTRLTVV.

The V gene is TRBV7-8, the J gene TRBJ2-2; no definite D call. The germline V and J ends were trimmed by 3 bases and 4 bases, with 12 bases remaining between them. Germline loops: CDR1 SGHVS, CDR2 FQNEAQ. CDR3 length equals 15 residues. The chain's CDR3 is CASSFLSQATGELFF. CDR3 in DNA: TGTGCCAGCAGCTTCCTTTCCCAGGCCACCGGGGAGCTGTTTTTT.

This clone has a handful of counts. The V and J genes are TRBV5-1 and TRBJ1-1; perhaps TRBD1 as D (6 bases). V lost 6 bases to trimming and J lost 4 bases, with 16 bases between them. The CDR3 spans 14 residues. The V gene's germline CDR1 is SGHRS and CDR2 YFSETQ. CDR3 coding DNA: TGCGCCAGCACGGATGGACAGTGGGCCACTGAAGCTTTCTTT. Residues: CASTDGQWATEAFF.

V is TRBV7-9 and J is TRBJ1-2, with TRBD1 matching over 7 bases. Germline lookup yields CDR1 SEHNR and CDR2 FQNEAQ (reference sequence). The J segment lost 3 bases and the V segment lost 5 bases, leaving 0 bases of the junction unmatched. The CDR3 extends over 12 amino acids. CDR3 DNA sequence: TGTGCCAGCAGCGACAGGGACTATGGCTACACCTTC. Protein: CASSDRDYGYTF.

The chain employs TRBV2 and TRBJ2-1; D uncertain. The CDR3 is made up of 13 amino acids. Germline CDR1 and CDR2: SNHLY and FYNNEI. With 7 bases removed from V and 3 bases from J, the gap between germline ends came to 10 bases. The CDR3 DNA follows: TGTGCCAGCAATCTAGTAGGCTACAATGAGCAGTTCTTC. It yields the protein CASNLVGYNEQFF.

This chain links TRBV29-1 with TRBJ2-7; 13 bases are shared with TRBD2. CDR3 size: 14 residues. V trimming: 6 bases; J trimming: 2 bases; junction bases outside the gene matches: 4. CDR1 and CDR2 from the germline V gene are SQVTM and ANQGSEA. The CDR3 nucleotides read TGCAGCGTAGGGACTAGCGGGACTACCTACGAGCAGTACTTC. It codes for CSVGTSGTTYEQYF.

The CDR3 protein is CASSQDEGQKNIQYF. For the CDR3, the DNA is TGCGCCAGCAGCCAAGACGAGGGACAGAAAAACATTCAGTACTTC. This sequence joins TRBV4-1 and TRBJ2-4, with 7 bases that match TRBD1. The CDR3 totals 15 residues. J lost 4 bases, V lost 0 bases, and 3 bases had no gene match. Germline V gene lookup returns CDR1 MGHRA and CDR2 YSYEKL.

The rearrangement links TRBV30 to TRBJ1-4; 9 bases are shared with TRBD1. The germline V gene has CDR1 GTSNPN and CDR2 SVGIG (reference sequence). The CDR3 has 15 residues. V shed 0 bases, J shed 8 bases, and the junction held 7 bases outside the gene matches. The DNA for the CDR3 is TGTGCCTGGAGTGTAGGTGGGACAGGGTACGAAAAACTGTTTTTT. Translated: CAWSVGGTGYEKLFF.

The chain combines TRBV14 with TRBJ2-5; TRBD1 matches at 8 bases. This CDR3 comprises 15 residues. In germline, CDR1 is SGHDN, CDR2 FVKESK. J gave up 4 bases and V 1 base, and 5 bases lay outside the gene matches. DNA of the CDR3: TGTGCCAGCAGCCAAGTGGGCACAGGGGGAGAGACCCAGTACTTC. Its translation: CASSQVGTGGETQYF.

The V and J genes are TRBV11-3 and TRBJ2-1; 9 bases match TRBD2. Trimming cost V 5 bases and J 8 bases; bases outside gene matches: 13. The CDR3 length is 16 residues. Germline CDR1 reads SGHNT; CDR2 reads YENEEA. The CDR3, as DNA: TGTGCCAGCAGCGACGAGTTAGCGGGAGAGGAGTATGAGCAGTTCTTC. This sequence encodes CASSDELAGEEYEQFF. The full variable domain, rest sourced from reference TRBV11-3 and TRBJ2-1, is EAGVVQSPRYKIIEKKQPVAFWCNPISGHNTLYWYLQNLGQGPELLIRYENEEAVDDSQLPKDRFSAERLKGVDSTLKIQPAELGDSAVYLCASSDELAGEEYEQFFGPGTRLTVL.

The chain links TRBV6-4 to TRBJ2-7; D not resolved. The V and J ends lost 3 bases and 0 bases respectively, with 9 bases between them. Germline V gene lookup returns CDR1 MRHNA and CDR2 SNTAGT. The CDR3 covers 14 residues. The DNA of the CDR3 is TGTGCCAGCAGTGAAGAGGCGACCTCCTACGAGCAGTACTTC. Translating gives CASSEEATSYEQYF.

This clone was observed a few times. This rearrangement joins TRBV2 to TRBJ2-5; D possibly corresponds to TRBD2 (5 bases). The CDR3 contains 16 residues. CDR1 SNHLY and CDR2 FYNNEI come from the germline V gene. Deletions cut 6 bases from V and 1 base from J, with 18 bases between. CDR3 region: CASSGGWGNLQETQYF. CDR3 DNA sequence: TGTGCCAGCAGCGGAGGCTGGGGTAACCTCCAAGAGACCCAGTACTTC.

V and J are TRBV18 and TRBJ1-4, with TRBD1 matching over 8 bases. V gave up 6 bases and J gave up 8 bases; unmatched junction bases: 11. CDR1 is KGHSH, CDR2 LQKENI, per germline. The CDR3 length is 15 residues. CDR3 in DNA: TGTGCCAGCTCTTCTCATCAGGGGGCGAGGGAAAAACTGTTTTTT. Protein: CASSSHQGAREKLFF.

This rearrangement joins TRBV19 to TRBJ2-7; 8 positions agree with TRBD2. Germline loops: CDR1 LNHDA, CDR2 SQIVND (reference sequence). Losses at the gene ends were 6 bases for V and 5 bases for J; bases not matched to a gene: 12. There are 15 residues in the CDR3. Here the CDR3 DNA reads TGTGCCAGTAGGGGCCGGGGGGGAGCCCGGCACGAGCAGTACTTC. This encodes CASRGRGGARHEQYF. The full variable domain, completed using reference TRBV19 and TRBJ2-7, is DGGITQSPKYLFRKEGQNVTLSCEQNLNHDAMYWYRQDPGQGLRLIYYSQIVNDFQKGDIAEGYSVSREKKESFPLTVTSAQKNPTAFYLCASRGRGGARHEQYFGPGTRLTVT.

The rearrangement links TRBV19 to TRBJ1-4; weak D call: TRBD1 (5 bases). Trimming pared 5 bases from V and 10 bases from J, leaving 20 bases between. Germline-derived CDR1 and CDR2 are LNHDA and SQIVND (reference sequence). CDR3 length: 15 amino acids. The chain's CDR3 is CASSGSAGVSGKLFF. CDR3 sequence (DNA): TGTGCCAGTAGTGGATCGGCGGGGGTTTCCGGAAAACTGTTTTTT.

This rearrangement joins TRBV5-6 to TRBJ2-5; 11 bases are a match to TRBD2. Germline values: CDR1 SGHDT, CDR2 YYEEEE. CDR3 length: 14 amino acids. The trim removed 4 bases at V and 4 bases at J, leaving 3 bases unmatched. The CDR3 loop reads CASSDSGGVETQYF. DNA of the CDR3: TGTGCCAGCAGCGATAGCGGGGGGGTAGAGACCCAGTACTTC.

This chain joins TRBV7-3 and TRBJ2-3, with D perhaps matching TRBD2 (5 bases). Germline CDR1 and CDR2: SGHTA and FQGTGA. The CDR3 runs 12 residues. Trimming stripped 3 bases from V and 6 bases from J, with 7 bases between. CDR3 DNA: TGTGCCAGCAGCTTGGACTCGGATACGCAGTATTTT. Its protein is CASSLDSDTQYF.

The chain is built from TRBV5-8 and TRBJ1-5, with unresolved D. This CDR3 comprises 14 residues. Trimming took 0 bases from V and 5 from J, leaving 9 bases between them. Germline V gene sequence: CDR1 SGHTS, CDR2 YDEGEE. CDR3 in amino acids: CASSLDAGDQPQHF. CDR3 coding DNA: TGTGCCAGCAGCTTGGATGCGGGCGATCAGCCCCAGCATTTT.

This clone appeared a single time. CDR3 coding DNA: TGTGCCAGCACCAAGACAGGGATCAACACTGAAGCTTTCTTT. It codes for CASTKTGINTEAFF. The rearrangement links TRBV5-5 to TRBJ1-1; TRBD1 matches at 7 bases. CDR1 is SGHKS, CDR2 YYEKEE, per germline (reference sequence). Unmatched junction bases numbered 7, after V lost 6 bases and J lost 2 bases. The CDR3 consists of 14 residues.

This sequence joins TRBV7-2 and TRBJ2-3; D unresolved. Trimming took off 2 bases at V and 1 base at J, with 10 bases between the two ends. The CDR3 length is 15 residues. Germline CDR1 SGHTA, CDR2 FQGNSA. CDR3 protein: CASSLLQSRTDTQYF. CDR3 DNA sequence: TGTGCCAGCAGCTTATTACAGTCCCGCACAGATACGCAGTATTTT.

This chain connects TRBV7-2 to TRBJ2-3, with 11 bases fitting TRBD2. The CDR3 runs to 16 residues. Germline trimming cut 2 bases from V and 4 bases from J; bases unmatched to any gene: 5. Germline loops: CDR1 SGHTA, CDR2 FQGNSA. The CDR3 region is CASSLLAGGHADTQYF. The CDR3 nucleotides read TGTGCCAGCAGCTTACTAGCGGGGGGTCACGCAGATACGCAGTATTTT.

There are a few counts of this clone. The rearrangement joins TRBV25-1 to TRBJ2-2; 10 bases are a match to TRBD1. Germline CDR1 is MGHDK and CDR2 is SYGVNS. V lost 9 bases to trimming and J lost 3 bases; unmatched junction nucleotides: 13. This CDR3 comprises 17 residues. CDR3 region: CASTPGTGALDTGELFF. The CDR3 DNA follows: TGTGCCAGTACCCCCGGGACAGGGGCGTTGGACACCGGGGAGCTGTTTTTT.

The chain links TRBV5-1 to TRBJ2-3, with 11 bases aligning to TRBD2. In germline, CDR1 is SGHRS, CDR2 YFSETQ. V lost 4 bases and J lost 8; bases outside the gene matches: 9. CDR3 length: 15 residues. Written as DNA, the CDR3 is TGCGCCAGCAGCGGTACACTAGCGGGAGTGGGTACGCAGTATTTT. Encoded protein: CASSGTLAGVGTQYF.